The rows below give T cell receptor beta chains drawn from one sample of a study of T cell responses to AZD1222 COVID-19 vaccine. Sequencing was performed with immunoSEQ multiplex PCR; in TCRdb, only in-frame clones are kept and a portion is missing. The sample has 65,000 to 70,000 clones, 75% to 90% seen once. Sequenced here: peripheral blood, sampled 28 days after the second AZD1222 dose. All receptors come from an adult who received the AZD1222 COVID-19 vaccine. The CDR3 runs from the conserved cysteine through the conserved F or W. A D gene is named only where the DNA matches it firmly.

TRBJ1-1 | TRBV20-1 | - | TGCAGTGCCGCCAGGGACACTGAAGCTTTCTTT | CSAARDTEAFF
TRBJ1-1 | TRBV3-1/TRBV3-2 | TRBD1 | TGTGCCAGCAGCCAAGGGACAGGGTACACTGAAGCTTTCTTT | CASSQGTGYTEAFF
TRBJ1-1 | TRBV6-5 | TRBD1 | TGTGCCAGCAGTTACACCACTATTGACAGGGGAGAAGCTTTCTTT | CASSYTTIDRGEAFF
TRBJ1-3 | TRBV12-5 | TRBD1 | TGTGCTAGTGGTTTCCTAGGGGGCGGAAACACCATATATTTT | CASGFLGGGNTIYF
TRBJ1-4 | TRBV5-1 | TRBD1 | TGCGCCAGCAGCTTGGGGACAGGGCCCGAAAAACTGTTTTTT | CASSLGTGPEKLFF
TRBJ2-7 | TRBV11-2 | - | TGTGCCAGCATTCCGGGACAAGGGTTGTCCGTCGAGCAGTACTTC | CASIPGQGLSVEQYF
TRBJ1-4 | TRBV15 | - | TGTGCCACCAGCAGAGGTCCCGACGGGGAAAAACTGTTTTTT | CATSRGPDGEKLFF
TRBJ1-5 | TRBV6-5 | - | TGTGCCAGCAGCCGCGGACAGAATCAGCCCCAGCATTTT | CASSRGQNQPQHF
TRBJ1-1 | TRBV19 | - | TGTGCCAGTACAAAAATCTTCACAGCACCTCCTGCTGAAGCTTTCTTT | CASTKIFTAPPAEAFF
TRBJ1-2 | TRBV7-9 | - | TGTGCCAGCAGCCTGGGGGCAGAGAATGGCTACACCTTC | CASSLGAENGYTF
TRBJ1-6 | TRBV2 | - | TGTGCCAGCAGGGAACAGAGCTCCTATAATTCACCCCTCCACTTT | CASREQSSYNSPLHF
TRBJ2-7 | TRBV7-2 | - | TGTGCCAGCAGCTTAGTAGGGGCCGGGAGCGAGCAGTACTTC | CASSLVGAGSEQYF
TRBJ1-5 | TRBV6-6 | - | TGTGCCAGCAGCCGCACGATGACCCGTCCAGGGGACCAAAGCAATCAGCCCCAGCATTTT | CASSRTMTRPGDQSNQPQHF